This T cell receptor (beta chain) was observed in a study of OX40 agonist ivuxolimab in advanced cancers. Whole-study context: The patients got ivuxolimab, which is an agonistic anti-OX40 (CD134) antibody. Intravenous ivuxolimab was administered to patients every 2 weeks at 0.01 to 10 mg/kg. Study findings and constraints: Certain nonresponders likewise exhibited a low normalized T-cell clonal expansion. The study observed clonal expansion of CD4+ and CD8+ blood T cells by week 6 at 0.1 to 3.0 mg/kg.

TCRdb's table, derived via immunoSEQ multiplex PCR, lists solely in-frame clones and lacks some. Of tens of thousands of clones detected, roughly 90% appear once; the ten largest clones hold 16%. Details on this clone: Its antigen remains unidentified.

The CDR3 is 18 residues long. Trimming shortened V by 0 bases and J by 2 bases, and 16 bases separated the two germline ends. Germline-derived CDR1 and CDR2 are LGHNA and YNFKEQ. This sequence originates from an adult with an advanced solid tumor such as melanoma, head and neck, liver or kidney cancer. This chain links TRBV4-2 with TRBJ2-2; tentatively, D is TRBD2 (6 bases). The specimen comprised CD4+ or CD8+ T cells sorted from blood, sampled in a trial of the OX40 agonist ivuxolimab. The CDR3 nucleotides are TGTGCCAGCAGCCAAGAAGAGGGAACTAGCCGAAACACCGGGGAGCTGTTTTTT. Residues: CASSQEEGTSRNTGELFF.